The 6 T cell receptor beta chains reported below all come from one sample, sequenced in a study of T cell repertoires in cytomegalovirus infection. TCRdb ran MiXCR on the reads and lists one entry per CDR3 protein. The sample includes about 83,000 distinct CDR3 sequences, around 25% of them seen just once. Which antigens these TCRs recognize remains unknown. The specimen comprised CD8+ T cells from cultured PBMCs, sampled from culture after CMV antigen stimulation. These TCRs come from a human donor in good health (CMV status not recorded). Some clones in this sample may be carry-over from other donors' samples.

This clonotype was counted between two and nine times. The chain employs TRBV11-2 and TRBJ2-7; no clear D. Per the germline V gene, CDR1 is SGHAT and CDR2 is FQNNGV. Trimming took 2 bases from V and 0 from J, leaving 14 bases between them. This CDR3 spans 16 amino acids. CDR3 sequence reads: CASSLFGPTSSYEQYF. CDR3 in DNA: TGTGCCAGCAGCTTATTTGGGCCAACCAGCTCCTACGAGCAGTACTTC.

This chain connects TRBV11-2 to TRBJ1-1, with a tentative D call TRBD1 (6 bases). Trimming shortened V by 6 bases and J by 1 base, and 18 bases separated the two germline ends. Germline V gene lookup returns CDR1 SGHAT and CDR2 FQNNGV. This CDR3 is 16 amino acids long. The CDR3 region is CASRANTGIGNTEAFF. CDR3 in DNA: TGTGCCAGCAGGGCAAATACAGGGATAGGGAACACTGAAGCTTTCTTT.

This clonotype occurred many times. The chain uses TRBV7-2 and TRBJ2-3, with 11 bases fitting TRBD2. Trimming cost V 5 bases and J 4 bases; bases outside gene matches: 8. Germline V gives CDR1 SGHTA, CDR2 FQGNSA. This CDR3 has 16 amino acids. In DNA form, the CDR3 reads TGTGCCAGCAGCCGTCCACTAGCGGGAGAATCAGATACGCAGTATTTT. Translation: CASSRPLAGESDTQYF.

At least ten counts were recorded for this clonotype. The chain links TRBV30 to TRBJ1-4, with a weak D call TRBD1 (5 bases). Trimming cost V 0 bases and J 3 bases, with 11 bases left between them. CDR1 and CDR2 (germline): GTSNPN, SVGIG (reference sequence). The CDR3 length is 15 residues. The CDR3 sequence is CAWSVGMGPNEKLFF. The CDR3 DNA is TGTGCCTGGAGTGTAGGGATGGGGCCTAATGAAAAACTGTTTTTT.

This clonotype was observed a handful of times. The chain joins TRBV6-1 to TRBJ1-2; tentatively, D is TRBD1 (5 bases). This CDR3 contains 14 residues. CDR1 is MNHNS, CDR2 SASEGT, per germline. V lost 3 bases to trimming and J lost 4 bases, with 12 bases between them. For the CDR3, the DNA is TGTGCCAGCAGTGATGGGGACGGTATCTATGGCTACACCTTC. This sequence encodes CASSDGDGIYGYTF.

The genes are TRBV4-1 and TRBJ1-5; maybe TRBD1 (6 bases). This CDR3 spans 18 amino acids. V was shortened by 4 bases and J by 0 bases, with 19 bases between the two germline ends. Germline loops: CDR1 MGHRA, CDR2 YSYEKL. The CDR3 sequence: CASSPQGGRENSNQPQHF. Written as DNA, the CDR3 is TGCGCCAGCAGCCCCCAAGGGGGTCGGGAGAATAGCAATCAGCCCCAGCATTTT.